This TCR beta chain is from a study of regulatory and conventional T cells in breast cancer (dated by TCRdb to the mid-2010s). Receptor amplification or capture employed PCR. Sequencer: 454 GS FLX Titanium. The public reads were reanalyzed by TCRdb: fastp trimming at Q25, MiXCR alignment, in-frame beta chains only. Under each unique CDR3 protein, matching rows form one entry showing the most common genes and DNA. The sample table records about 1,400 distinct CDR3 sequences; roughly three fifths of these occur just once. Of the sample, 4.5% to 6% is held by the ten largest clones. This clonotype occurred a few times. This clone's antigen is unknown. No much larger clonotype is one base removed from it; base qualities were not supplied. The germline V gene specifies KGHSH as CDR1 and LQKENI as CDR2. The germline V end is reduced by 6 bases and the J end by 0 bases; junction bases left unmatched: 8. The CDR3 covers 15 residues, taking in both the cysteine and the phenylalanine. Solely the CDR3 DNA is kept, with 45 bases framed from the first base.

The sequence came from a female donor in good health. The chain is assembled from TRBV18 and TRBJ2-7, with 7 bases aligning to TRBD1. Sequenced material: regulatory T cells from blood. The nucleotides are TGTGCCAGCTCCCTCGGTGCAGGGGGCTCCTACGAGCAGTACTTC. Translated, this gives CASSLGAGGSYEQYF.